These T cell receptor beta chains were read from a single sample in a study of blood T cell repertoires in COVID-19. Sequencing was performed with immunoSEQ multiplex PCR; in TCRdb, only in-frame clones are kept and a portion is missing. This table has approximately 44,000 clones, approximately 88% appearing once. The sample comprised peripheral blood. The receptors shown here come from a woman aged 40 to 50 with acute or convalescent COVID-19. The CDR3 runs from the conserved cysteine through the conserved F or W. The D gene is left open where the match is weak. Clone size is shown for a subset of rows, as once, few, many or a class of expanded clone.

.,TRBV28,TRBJ1-3,TRBD1,CASLDRGIGGNTIYF,TGTGCCAGCCTGGACAGGGGTATTGGTGGAAACACCATATATTTT
.,TRBV19,TRBJ2-3,TRBD2,CASTGGSTRGTDTQYF,TGTGCCAGTACGGGGGGGTCAACGCGCGGCACAGATACGCAGTATTTT
.,TRBV2,TRBJ2-7,TRBD1,CASSDLPGGAKQYF,TGTGCCAGCAGTGATCTTCCAGGGGGTGCGAAGCAGTACTTC
.,TRBV28,TRBJ1-2,TRBD1,CASSPLDRDHYGYTF,TGTGCCAGCAGTCCCTTGGACAGGGACCACTATGGCTACACCTTC
.,TRBV5-4,TRBJ2-3,TRBD1,CASSAPGQGADTQYF,TGTGCCAGCAGTGCGCCGGGACAGGGAGCAGATACGCAGTATTTT
.,TRBV3-1/TRBV3-2,TRBJ2-5,TRBD1,CASSPGTDQETQYF,TGTGCCAGCAGCCCCGGGACAGACCAAGAGACCCAGTACTTC
few,TRBV2,TRBJ1-2,.,CASSLRPPEESYGYTF,TGTGCCAGCAGTCTCCGCCCCCCAGAGGAGAGCTATGGCTACACCTTC
.,TRBV4-2,TRBJ2-5,TRBD2,CASSQGAIPGLAGAQETQYF,TGTGCCAGCAGCCAAGGGGCAATCCCGGGACTAGCGGGGGCGCAAGAGACCCAGTACTTC
.,TRBV7-3,TRBJ2-3,TRBD2,CASSDRSSGGAETDTQYF,TGTGCCAGCAGCGATAGAAGTAGCGGGGGGGCCGAGACAGATACGCAGTATTTT
.,TRBV13,TRBJ1-4,.,CASTDGGKTEKLFF,TGTGCCAGCACCGATGGGGGGAAGACTGAAAAACTGTTTTTT
.,TRBV19,TRBJ1-1,.,CATQGSLVNTEAFF,TGTGCCACTCAGGGGAGCCTGGTGAACACTGAAGCTTTCTTT
.,TRBV27,TRBJ2-7,TRBD1,CASSFRQGAGEQYF,TGTGCCAGCAGTTTCCGACAGGGGGCAGGCGAGCAGTACTTC
few,TRBV9,TRBJ1-1,.,CASSTRRGEAFF,TGTGCCAGCAGCACTCGTAGGGGAGAAGCTTTCTTT
.,TRBV29-1,TRBJ1-1,.,CSTRQRNTEAFF,TGCAGCACCAGACAGAGAAACACTGAAGCTTTCTTT
.,TRBV24-1,TRBJ2-3,.,CATSDNTYSSTDTQYF,TGTGCCACCAGTGATAATACGTACAGTAGCACAGATACGCAGTATTTT
.,TRBV9,TRBJ1-1,TRBD1,CASSPRDSYTEAFF,TGTGCCAGCAGCCCGCGGGACAGTTACACTGAAGCTTTCTTT
few,TRBV11-2,TRBJ1-5,.,CASSLGGNNQPQHF,TGTGCCAGCAGCTTGGGGGGTAACAATCAGCCCCAGCATTTT
.,TRBV19,TRBJ2-1,TRBD2,CASSILRTSGSDEQFF,TGTGCCAGTAGTATATTACGGACTAGCGGGAGTGATGAGCAGTTCTTC
.,TRBV5-1,TRBJ2-7,TRBD1,CASSLMTGGSYEQYF,TGCGCCAGCAGCTTGATGACAGGGGGTTCCTACGAGCAGTACTTC
.,TRBV28,TRBJ2-7,.,CASSPIPSYEQYF,TGTGCCAGCAGTCCCATCCCATCCTACGAGCAGTACTTC
.,TRBV9,TRBJ2-2,.,CASSVGHSTGELFF,TGTGCCAGCAGCGTGGGACACTCCACCGGGGAGCTGTTTTTT
.,TRBV27,TRBJ1-4,.,CASSLEGRSFEKLFF,TGTGCCAGCAGTTTAGAGGGGAGGTCGTTTGAAAAACTGTTTTTT
once,TRBV5-1,TRBJ2-3,TRBD1,CASSALRGPGTDTQYF,TGCGCCAGCAGCGCCCTCAGGGGGCCCGGCACAGATACGCAGTATTTT
.,TRBV6-2/TRBV6-3,TRBJ2-1,TRBD2,CASSPGLAGGYNEQFF,TGTGCCAGCAGTCCGGGGCTAGCGGGAGGCTACAATGAGCAGTTCTTC
.,TRBV5-4,TRBJ2-3,.,CASSSRDSRTDTQYF,TGTGCCAGCAGCTCCCGGGACTCCCGCACAGATACGCAGTATTTT
.,TRBV4-1,TRBJ2-5,.,CASSQVTGQETQYF,TGCGCCAGCAGCCAAGTGACGGGACAAGAGACCCAGTACTTC
.,TRBV5-1,TRBJ2-7,TRBD2,CASSLGTSGVSSYEQYF,TGCGCCAGCAGCTTGGGGACTAGCGGGGTTTCGTCCTACGAGCAGTACTTC
.,TRBV20-1,TRBJ2-5,TRBD1,CSASRTGRETQYF,TGCAGTGCTAGTAGGACAGGTAGAGAGACCCAGTACTTC
.,TRBV5-6,TRBJ2-7,TRBD2,CASSLAVGGSSYEQYF,TGTGCCAGCAGCTTGGCAGTGGGCGGGAGTTCTTACGAGCAGTACTTC
.,TRBV18,TRBJ2-7,TRBD1,CASSPPGDRDSEQYF,TGTGCCAGCTCACCACCAGGGGACAGGGACAGCGAGCAGTACTTC
once,TRBV9,TRBJ1-5,.,CASGSGTNQPQHF,TGTGCCAGTGGCAGCGGCACCAATCAGCCCCAGCATTTT
.,TRBV5-4,TRBJ1-6,TRBD1,CASSLGQGNSPLHF,TGTGCCAGCAGCTTAGGACAGGGAAACTCACCCCTCCACTTT
.,TRBV5-4,TRBJ2-1,TRBD2,CASSPGGTSGKNEQFF,TGTGCCAGCAGCCCAGGGGGGACTAGCGGGAAAAATGAGCAGTTCTTC
.,TRBV11-2,TRBJ2-1,TRBD2,CASSLRLAGRLEQFF,TGTGCCAGCAGCCTTCGACTAGCGGGAAGGCTTGAGCAGTTCTTC
.,TRBV7-3,TRBJ2-2,.,CASSLTGWAGELFF,TGTGCCAGCAGCTTAACCGGGTGGGCCGGGGAGCTGTTTTTT
.,TRBV7-3,TRBJ2-3,TRBD2,CASSYQGTSGSTDTQYF,TGTGCCAGCAGTTATCAAGGGACTAGCGGTAGCACAGATACGCAGTATTTT
.,TRBV5-5,TRBJ2-7,TRBD1,CASSFGRGQYEQYF,TGTGCCAGCAGCTTCGGCAGGGGGCAGTACGAGCAGTACTTC
few,TRBV3-1/TRBV3-2,TRBJ2-7,.,CASSQDLNPHYEQYF,TGTGCCAGCAGCCAAGACCTAAACCCCCACTACGAGCAGTACTTC
.,TRBV24-1,TRBJ2-3,TRBD2,CATSDPSGDSTDTQYF,TGTGCCACCAGTGATCCAAGCGGGGACAGCACAGATACGCAGTATTTT
few,TRBV28,TRBJ2-7,.,CASRYLRTRGEQYF,TGTGCCAGCAGGTATCTGAGGACTCGTGGCGAGCAGTACTTC
once,TRBV27,TRBJ1-5,TRBD1,CASSRTGTGSNQPQHF,TGTGCCAGCAGTCGGACAGGGACCGGGAGCAATCAGCCCCAGCATTTT
.,TRBV6-4,TRBJ1-6,TRBD1,CARGGQGKNSPLHF,TGTGCCAGAGGGGGCCAGGGGAAGAATTCACCCCTCCACTTT
.,TRBV19,TRBJ2-1,TRBD2,CASIMGLALPMGSYNEQFF,TGTGCCAGTATTATGGGACTAGCCCTTCCCATGGGCTCCTACAATGAGCAGTTCTTC
.,TRBV7-2,TRBJ2-4,TRBD2,CASSWGLADIQYF,TGTGCCAGCAGCTGGGGACTAGCAGACATTCAGTACTTC
once,TRBV19,TRBJ2-3,.,CASSKEGRPVDTQYF,TGTGCCAGTAGTAAGGAGGGGAGACCGGTAGATACGCAGTATTTT
.,TRBV27,TRBJ2-1,.,CASRERRSYNEQFF,TGTGCCAGCAGGGAGCGGCGCTCCTACAATGAGCAGTTCTTC
.,TRBV5-4,TRBJ2-3,.,CASSLASDGTDTQYF,TGTGCCAGCAGCTTGGCCAGCGATGGCACAGATACGCAGTATTTT
.,TRBV27,TRBJ2-3,TRBD2,CASSLSPGTSGDSSTDTQYF,TGTGCCAGCAGTTTATCACCGGGGACTAGCGGAGATTCTAGCACAGATACGCAGTATTTT
.,TRBV7-8,TRBJ2-2,.,CASSLVRSGLQIHRELFF,TGTGCCAGCAGCTTAGTTCGGTCAGGCTTGCAGATTCACCGGGAGCTGTTTTTT
.,TRBV5-1,TRBJ1-2,TRBD1,CASSSGTDYGYTF,TGCGCCAGCAGCTCCGGGACAGACTATGGCTACACCTTC
.,TRBV5-4,TRBJ1-1,.,CASSAGQRNTEAFF,TGTGCCAGCAGCGCCGGACAGAGGAACACTGAAGCTTTCTTT
.,TRBV7-9,TRBJ2-1,.,CASSLLRRTDYNEQFF,TGTGCCAGCAGCTTACTCCGACGGACTGACTACAATGAGCAGTTCTTC
few,TRBV19,TRBJ2-7,TRBD2,CASRRTSGGANYEQYF,TGTGCCAGTAGACGGACTAGCGGGGGCGCCAACTACGAGCAGTACTTC
.,TRBV7-2,TRBJ2-3,TRBD2,CASRFSGGDGGTQYF,TGTGCCAGCAGATTTAGCGGGGGGGATGGTGGTACGCAGTATTTT
.,TRBV30,TRBJ1-5,TRBD1,CAWSTGGDQPQHF,TGTGCCTGGAGTACAGGGGGGGATCAGCCCCAGCATTTT